This T cell receptor beta chain was profiled in a study of blood T cells in healthy people across ages. Study-level findings and limits: Estimated diversity, derived from one million T cells, was regarded as an underestimate. For the donors, CMV status was unknown and possibly confounded expanded clonotype changes. Naive CD4+ cell counts and diversity both ran higher in long-lived than in aged donors.

The CDR3 has 14 amino acids. Deletions cut 7 bases from V and 2 bases from J, with 14 bases between. Germline assignment: CDR1 MNHGY and CDR2 SAAAGT. PCR was performed a second time for 7 to 11 cycles using a sample-barcoded 5' primer and a J-beta primer mix. TCRdb reprocessed the 5' RACE reads via MiXCR and lists one record per CDR3 protein. The sample holds about a million distinct CDR3 sequences, roughly 51% seen once. As regards this clonotype: Its matching antigen is unknown.

Total RNA amounts of at least 6 micrograms were extracted per sample. The chain carries TRBV6-8 and TRBJ2-5; TRBD2 is a possible D gene (6 bases). Sequencing was carried out using blood. The clonotype comes from a woman in her fifties or sixties in good health. CDR3 DNA sequence: TGTGCCAGCAAGCCGGGACTTGCACAAGAGACCCAGTACTTC. This sequence encodes CASKPGLAQETQYF.